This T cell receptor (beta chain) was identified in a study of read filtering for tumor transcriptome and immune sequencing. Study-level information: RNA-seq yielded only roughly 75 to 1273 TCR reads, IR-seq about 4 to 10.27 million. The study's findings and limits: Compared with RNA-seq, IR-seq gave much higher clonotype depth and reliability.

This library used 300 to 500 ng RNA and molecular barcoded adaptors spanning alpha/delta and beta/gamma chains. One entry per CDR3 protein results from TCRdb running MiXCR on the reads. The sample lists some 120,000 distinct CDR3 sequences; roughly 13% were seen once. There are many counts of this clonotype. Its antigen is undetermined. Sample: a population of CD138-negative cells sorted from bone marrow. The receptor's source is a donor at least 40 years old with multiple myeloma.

This CDR3 reads CSVARGLANYNEQFF. The CDR3 DNA is TGCAGCGTTGCCCGGGGACTAGCGAACTACAATGAGCAGTTCTTC. V gene TRBV29-1 combines with J gene TRBJ2-1; 10 bases fit TRBD2. CDR3 size: 15 residues. The germline CDR1 and CDR2 sequences are SQVTM and ANQGSEA. V lost 4 bases and J lost 3; bases outside the gene matches: 6.